The rows below give T cell receptor beta chains drawn from one sample of a study of cytomegalovirus exposure and HLA in healthy donors. The repertoire was sequenced with immunoSEQ multiplex PCR; TCRdb's copy has only in-frame clones and lacks some. The sample lists about 42,000 clones; 50% to 55% were seen once. The sample comprised PBMCs. These receptors were obtained from a human donor in good health. The CDR3 runs from the conserved cysteine through the conserved F or W. A D gene is named only where the DNA matches it firmly. The listing skips clone size in some rows; elsewhere it reads once, few, many or a size class.

j_call,clone_size,v_call,cdr3_length,d_call,cdr3_aa,cdr3_nt
TRBJ2-5,NA,TRBV7-9,13,TRBD2,CASSLAGGETQYF,TGTGCCAGCAGCTTAGCGGGAGGGGAGACCCAGTACTTC
TRBJ2-7,once,TRBV28,14,TRBD1,CASSRTGGWDEQYF,TGTGCCAGCAGTAGGACAGGGGGCTGGGACGAGCAGTACTTC
TRBJ2-7,NA,TRBV4-2,16,TRBD2,CASSIRGGTSDYEQYF,TGTGCCAGCAGCATTAGAGGGGGGACTAGCGACTACGAGCAGTACTTC
TRBJ2-7,NA,TRBV5-4,15,NA,CASTALGGRGYEQYF,TGTGCCAGCACCGCCCTCGGAGGCAGGGGTTACGAGCAGTACTTC
TRBJ2-1,few,TRBV7-9,17,TRBD1,CASSLASGGILYNEQFF,TGTGCCAGCAGCTTAGCGTCAGGGGGTATTCTATACAATGAGCAGTTCTTC
TRBJ1-6,NA,TRBV6-6,13,NA,CASSYLSDSPLHF,TGTGCCAGCAGTTATTTGTCTGATTCACCCCTCCACTTT
TRBJ2-1,NA,TRBV10-3,12,NA,CATSVSYNEQFF,TGTGCCACTAGCGTCTCCTACAATGAGCAGTTCTTC
TRBJ1-2,NA,TRBV4-1,16,NA,CASSQDQGKGNYGYTF,TGCGCCAGCAGCCAAGATCAGGGAAAAGGTAACTATGGCTACACCTTC
TRBJ2-1,few,TRBV6-1,14,NA,CASSDYRSYNEQFF,TGTGCCAGCAGTGACTACCGCTCCTACAATGAGCAGTTCTTC
TRBJ2-7,few,TRBV18,14,TRBD2,CASSPGGRAHEQYF,TGTGCCAGCTCACCAGGCGGGAGGGCCCACGAGCAGTACTTC
TRBJ1-6,few,TRBV18,15,TRBD1,CASSPTGSYNSPLHF,TGTGCCAGCTCACCGACAGGGTCCTATAATTCACCCCTCCACTTT
TRBJ2-1,NA,TRBV4-3,15,TRBD1,CASSRVDRDHNEQFF,TGCGCCAGCAGCCGAGTAGACAGGGACCACAATGAGCAGTTCTTC
TRBJ2-7,NA,TRBV5-1,15,TRBD2,CASSLGLAGIYEQYF,TGCGCCAGCAGCTTAGGACTAGCGGGAATCTACGAGCAGTACTTC
TRBJ2-7,NA,TRBV7-9,14,NA,CASSLGQMGSEQYF,TGTGCCAGCAGCTTAGGACAGATGGGTAGCGAGCAGTACTTC
TRBJ1-2,NA,TRBV28,13,TRBD1,CASVQGEYGGYTF,TGTGCCAGCGTCCAGGGGGAGTATGGGGGCTACACCTTC
TRBJ1-6,NA,TRBV4-3,17,NA,CASSPSRGGNGDSPLHF,TGCGCCAGCAGCCCGTCCCGAGGGGGAAATGGCGATTCACCCCTCCACTTT
TRBJ1-2,NA,TRBV4-3,16,NA,CASSQDHQGSNYGYTF,TGCGCCAGCAGCCAAGATCACCAGGGATCTAACTATGGCTACACCTTC
TRBJ2-7,NA,TRBV27,15,NA,CASSLAQGLDYEQYF,TGTGCCAGCAGTTTAGCTCAGGGGCTAGACTACGAGCAGTACTTC
TRBJ1-5,NA,TRBV4-3,18,TRBD1,CASSQETGGTILNQPQHF,TGCGCCAGCAGCCAAGAGACAGGGGGAACTATACTCAATCAGCCCCAGCATTTT
TRBJ1-5,NA,TRBV19,15,TRBD1,CASIKGQNSNQPQHF,TGTGCCAGTATCAAGGGACAGAATAGCAATCAGCCCCAGCATTTT
TRBJ2-5,NA,TRBV2,14,TRBD2,CASKGLAGAETQYF,TGTGCCAGCAAGGGACTAGCGGGAGCGGAGACCCAGTACTTC
TRBJ1-1,NA,TRBV5-1,14,TRBD1,CASSAGQGQSEAFF,TGCGCCAGCAGCGCGGGACAGGGACAGTCTGAAGCTTTCTTT
TRBJ2-3,NA,TRBV28,16,TRBD1,CASSFIGGPSTDTQYF,TGTGCCAGCAGTTTCATAGGGGGCCCTAGCACAGATACGCAGTATTTT
TRBJ2-7,NA,TRBV5-4,14,TRBD1,CASSPGTGEREQYF,TGTGCCAGCAGCCCGGGGACAGGGGAGAGGGAGCAGTACTTC
TRBJ1-4,NA,TRBV4-3,18,NA,CASSQGGGGGIRNEKLFF,TGCGCCAGCAGCCAAGGAGGGGGAGGGGGGATTCGGAATGAAAAACTGTTTTTT
TRBJ2-2,NA,TRBV5-1,14,TRBD2,CASSRAGDTGELFF,TGCGCCAGCAGCCGGGCGGGGGACACCGGGGAGCTGTTTTTT
TRBJ2-7,NA,TRBV29-1,15,TRBD2,CSVSRPSGDSYEQYF,TGCAGCGTTTCTCGTCCTAGCGGGGACTCCTACGAGCAGTACTTC
TRBJ2-7,NA,TRBV4-3,14,TRBD1,CASSRGTGKGEQYF,TGCGCCAGCAGCCGCGGGACAGGGAAGGGCGAGCAGTACTTC
TRBJ2-7,NA,TRBV7-9,14,NA,CASSLDSVSYEQYF,TGTGCCAGCAGCTTAGATTCCGTATCCTACGAGCAGTACTTC
TRBJ2-1,once,TRBV9,16,TRBD2,CASSFPSGLRFNEQFF,TGTGCCAGCAGCTTCCCTAGCGGGCTACGCTTCAATGAGCAGTTCTTC
TRBJ2-5,NA,TRBV7-9,14,NA,CASSSPGVAGTQYF,TGTGCCAGCAGCTCCCCGGGAGTGGCCGGGACCCAGTACTTC